This T cell receptor (beta chain) was observed in a study of neurological immune-mediated disorders. The making of cDNA relied on 5'RACE with 10-nucleotide random UMIs. In TCRdb, the 5' RACE reads were re-called with MiXCR into one record per CDR3 protein. Of over 35,000 distinct CDR3 sequences detected, roughly 2.5% appear once; the ten largest clones hold less than 3%. This clonotype occurred many times. Germline loops: CDR1 SGDLS, CDR2 YYNGEE. This CDR3 comprises 15 residues. Trimming stripped 0 bases from V and 2 bases from J, with 9 bases between. The chain recombines TRBV9 with TRBJ1-3, with a possible D match to TRBD1 (5 bases). The sequenced sample was PBMCs. The TCR sequence derives from a man aged 50-59 years with multiple sclerosis. In DNA form, the CDR3 reads TGTGCCAGCAGCGTAGGAGGGGCGCCTGGAAACACCATATATTTT. This codes for CASSVGGAPGNTIYF.